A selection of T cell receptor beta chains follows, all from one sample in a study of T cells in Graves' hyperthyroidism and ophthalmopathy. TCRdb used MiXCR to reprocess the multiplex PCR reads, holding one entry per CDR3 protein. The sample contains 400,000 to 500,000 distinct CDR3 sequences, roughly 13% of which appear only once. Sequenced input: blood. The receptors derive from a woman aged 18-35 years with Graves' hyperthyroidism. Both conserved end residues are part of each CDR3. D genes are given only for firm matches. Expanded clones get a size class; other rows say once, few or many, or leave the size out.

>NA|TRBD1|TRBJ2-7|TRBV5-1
TGCGCCAACAGCTTGGTGGGACAGGGTTTCTACGAGCAGTACTTC
CANSLVGQGFYEQYF
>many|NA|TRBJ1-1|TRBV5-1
TGCGCCAGCAGAGACCAGGGGAACACTGAAGCTTTCTTT
CASRDQGNTEAFF
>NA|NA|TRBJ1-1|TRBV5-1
TGCGCCAGCAGCTTGAGGACAACGAACACTGAAGCTTTCTTT
CASSLRTTNTEAFF
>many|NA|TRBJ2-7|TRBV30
TGTGCCTGGACAGGGTCGCCCTACGAGCAGTACTTC
CAWTGSPYEQYF
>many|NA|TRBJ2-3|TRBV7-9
TGTGCCAGCAGCTTTAGGATAACAGGGACTAGCACAGATACGCAGTATTTT
CASSFRITGTSTDTQYF
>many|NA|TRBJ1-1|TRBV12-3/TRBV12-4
TGTGCCAGCAGTCTACATAACACTGAAGCTTTCTTT
CASSLHNTEAFF
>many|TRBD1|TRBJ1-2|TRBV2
TGTGCCAGCAGGGGGGGGACAGGGTTGCGAGCTAACTATGGCTACACCTTC
CASRGGTGLRANYGYTF
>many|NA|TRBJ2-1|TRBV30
TGTGCCTGGAGTGAAACCTACAATGAGCAGTTCTTC
CAWSETYNEQFF
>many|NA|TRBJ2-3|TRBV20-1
TGCAGTGCTAGAGATACGGGTAGCACAGATACGCAGTATTTT
CSARDTGSTDTQYF
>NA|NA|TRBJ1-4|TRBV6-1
TGTGCCAGCAGTGAAGGGGGGGCCCATGAAAAACTGTTTTTT
CASSEGGAHEKLFF
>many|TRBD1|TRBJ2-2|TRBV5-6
TGTGCCAGCAGCTTGGCGGGACAGGGGTTCACCGGGGAGCTGTTTTTT
CASSLAGQGFTGELFF
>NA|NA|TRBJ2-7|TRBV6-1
TGTGCCAGCAGTGAGGGGGACCTCTTCGGCGAGCAGTACTTC
CASSEGDLFGEQYF
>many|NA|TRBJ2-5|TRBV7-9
TGTGCCAGCAGCTTAGACGGCAGGACCCAAGAGACCCAGTACTTC
CASSLDGRTQETQYF
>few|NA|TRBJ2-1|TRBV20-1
TGCAGTGCTATTATCGGAGCCTACAATGAGCAGTTCTTC
CSAIIGAYNEQFF
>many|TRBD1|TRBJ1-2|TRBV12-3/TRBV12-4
TGTGCCAGCAGTTTATATACAGGGGGCTATGGCTACACCTTC
CASSLYTGGYGYTF
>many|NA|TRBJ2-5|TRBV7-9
TGTGCCAGCAGCACCCTAAACAGGGCTCGGGAGACCCAGTACTTC
CASSTLNRARETQYF
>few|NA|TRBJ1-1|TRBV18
TGTGCCAGCTCACCGGGTAGGGGGAACGCTGAAGCTTTCTTT
CASSPGRGNAEAFF
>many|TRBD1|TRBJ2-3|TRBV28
TGTGCCAGCAGTTCCAGGACAGGGCACACAGATACGCAGTATTTT
CASSSRTGHTDTQYF
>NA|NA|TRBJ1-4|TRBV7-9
TGTGCCAGCAGCTTATTCCAGGGTGAAGAAAAACTGTTTTTT
CASSLFQGEEKLFF
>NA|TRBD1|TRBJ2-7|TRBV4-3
TGCGCCAGCAGCCAAGACTTCGGGACAGGGGGCTACGAGCAGTACTTC
CASSQDFGTGGYEQYF
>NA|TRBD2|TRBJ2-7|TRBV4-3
TGCGCCAGCAGCCAAGGGACTAGCGGGGATTACTACGAGCAGTACTTC
CASSQGTSGDYYEQYF
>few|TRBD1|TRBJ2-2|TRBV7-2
TGTGCCAGCAGCTACACAGGGGGCTTTAGTACCGGGGAGCTGTTTTTT
CASSYTGGFSTGELFF
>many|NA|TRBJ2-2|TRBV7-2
TGTGCCAGCAGCCGAAGTATAACCGGGGAGCTGTTTTTT
CASSRSITGELFF
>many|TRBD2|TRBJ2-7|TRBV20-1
TGCAGTGCTAGACGGGGACTAGCGGTCGAGCAGTACTTC
CSARRGLAVEQYF
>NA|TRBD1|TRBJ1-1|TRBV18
TGTGCCAGCTCACCACCGAACAGGGGGAACACTGAAGCTTTCTTT
CASSPPNRGNTEAFF
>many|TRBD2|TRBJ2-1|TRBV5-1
TGCGCCAGCAGCTTGGGGTACGGGAGGGATCGGAATGAGCAGTTCTTC
CASSLGYGRDRNEQFF
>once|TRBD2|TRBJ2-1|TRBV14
TGTGCCAGCAGCCAAGATCCAGGGCGGGAGGGCCACGGGCAGTTCTTC
CASSQDPGREGHGQFF
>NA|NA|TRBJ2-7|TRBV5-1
TGCGCCAGCAGCCCCCGGGGGGACAGCAGGAGCTCCTACGAGCAGTACTTC
CASSPRGDSRSSYEQYF
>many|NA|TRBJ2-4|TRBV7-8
TGTGCCAGCAGCTTAGACCCGCAGGGCCGGTTAGACGAAAACATTCAGTACTTC
CASSLDPQGRLDENIQYF
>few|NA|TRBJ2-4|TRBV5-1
TGCGCCAGCAGCTTGGCAGGGTACGTGGACATTCAGTACTTC
CASSLAGYVDIQYF
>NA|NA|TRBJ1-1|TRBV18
TGTGCCAGCTCACCAGGCTCCTCGGGGTGGGGCACTGAAGCTTTCTTT
CASSPGSSGWGTEAFF
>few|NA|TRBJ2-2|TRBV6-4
TGTGCCAGCAGTGACGGGGGTAGCGAGACCGTAACCGGGGAGCTGTTTTTT
CASSDGGSETVTGELFF
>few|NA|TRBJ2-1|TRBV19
TGTGCCAGTAGTTCAGGCATGAGCTCCTACAATGAGCAGTTCTTC
CASSSGMSSYNEQFF
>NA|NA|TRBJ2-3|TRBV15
TGTGCCACCAGCAGCCACAGGGCAGGCCTAACAGATACGCAGTATTTT
CATSSHRAGLTDTQYF
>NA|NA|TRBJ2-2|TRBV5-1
TGCGCCAGCAGCTTGGAAGGTACCGGGGGGCTGTTTTTT
CASSLEGTGGLFF
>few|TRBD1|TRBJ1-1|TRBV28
TGTGCCAGCAGACAGGACAGGGGAAGGAACACTGAAGCTTTCTTT
CASRQDRGRNTEAFF
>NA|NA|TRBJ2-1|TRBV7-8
TGTGCCAGCAGCTTACCGCCTAGCGCTTACAATGAGCAGTTCTTC
CASSLPPSAYNEQFF
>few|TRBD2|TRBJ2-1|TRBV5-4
TGTGCCAGCAGCTCGCGGGACTACGCCTACAATGAGCAGTTCTTC
CASSSRDYAYNEQFF
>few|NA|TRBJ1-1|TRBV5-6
TGTGCCAGCAACTCTTTCTACCGGCAGGACAAGACTGAAGCTTTCTTT
CASNSFYRQDKTEAFF
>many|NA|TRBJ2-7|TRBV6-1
TGTGCCAGCAGTTCACAGCCGGTTAACTACGAGCAGTACTTC
CASSSQPVNYEQYF
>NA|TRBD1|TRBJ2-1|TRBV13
TGTGCCAGCAGCCAGCCGACAGGGGGCCTAAATGAGCAGTTCTTC
CASSQPTGGLNEQFF
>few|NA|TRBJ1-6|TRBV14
TGTGCCAGCAGCCAAGGAAGAACTGCAGCCTCCTATAATTCACCCCTCCACTTT
CASSQGRTAASYNSPLHF
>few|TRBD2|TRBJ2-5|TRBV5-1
TGCGCCAGCAGCCCCGGACTAGTTGTCGGGCAAGAGACCCAGTACTTC
CASSPGLVVGQETQYF
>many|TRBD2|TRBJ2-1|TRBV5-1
TGCGCCAGCAGCCGGACTAGCGGGACCCCCTACAATGAGCAGTTCTTC
CASSRTSGTPYNEQFF
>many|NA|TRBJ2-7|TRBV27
TGTGCCAGCAGTTTCAGGCAGGTTGGCTACGAGCAGTACTTC
CASSFRQVGYEQYF
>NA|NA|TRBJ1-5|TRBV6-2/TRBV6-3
TGTGCCAGCGTGGGGGGGGATCATAGCAATCAGCCCCAGCATTTT
CASVGGDHSNQPQHF